This T cell receptor beta chain was sequenced during a study of CD8+CD57+ T cells in acquired aplastic anemia. As for the study in general: DNA from sorted CD4+ and CD8+ cells averaged around 3 ug. Healthy donors averaged about 10 million reads for CD4+ cells.

The V and J ends lost 2 bases and 6 bases, in that order; junction bases with no gene match: 9. CDR3 length equals 15 residues. Looked up from germline, CDR1 is MNHEY and CDR2 is SVGAGI. TCR beta VDJ and CDR3 profiles were obtained from a genomic DNA template. TCRdb ran MiXCR on the reads and lists one entry per CDR3 protein. The sample comprises 180,000 or so distinct CDR3 sequences, 40% to 55% of which are singletons, and under 3.5% rests with the top ten. The sequence was collected from a human donor in good health. V gene TRBV6-5 combines with J gene TRBJ2-5; TRBD1 aligns across 7 bases. Material for sequencing was sorted CD4+, CD8+, or CD8+CD57+ T cells (not recorded which) from PBMCs. The CDR3 loop is CASSYELVGGQTQYF. CDR3 DNA: TGTGCCAGCAGTTACGAGCTGGTAGGGGGCCAGACCCAGTACTTC.